This TCR beta chain was profiled in a study of control samples from healthy donors and cancer patients. Libraries were prepared by immunoSEQ multiplex PCR; TCRdb keeps only in-frame clonotypes and omits some of them. Among some 150,000 clones listed, around 96% were seen once. V lost 2 bases and J lost 8, with 13 bases in between. The CDR3 is made up of 14 amino acids. CDR1 MNHNY and CDR2 SVGAGI come from the germline V gene (reference sequence). Input material: blood. V and J are TRBV6-6 and TRBJ2-4; maybe TRBD2 (6 bases). The TCR sequence derives from a man between 35 and 55 years old in good health. CDR3 in amino acids: CASSYMGGMDIQYF. The CDR3 DNA sequence: TGTGCCAGCAGTTACATGGGGGGTATGGACATTCAGTACTTC.